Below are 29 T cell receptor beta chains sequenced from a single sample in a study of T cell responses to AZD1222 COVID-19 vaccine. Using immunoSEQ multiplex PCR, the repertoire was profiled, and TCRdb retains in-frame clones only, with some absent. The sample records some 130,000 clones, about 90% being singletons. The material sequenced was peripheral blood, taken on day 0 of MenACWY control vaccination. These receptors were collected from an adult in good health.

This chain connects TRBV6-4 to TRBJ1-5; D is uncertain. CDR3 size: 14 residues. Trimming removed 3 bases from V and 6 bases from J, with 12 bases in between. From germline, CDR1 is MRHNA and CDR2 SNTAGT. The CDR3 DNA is TGTGCCAGCAGTGAGGGCAAGGGCGGTCAGCCCCAGCATTTT. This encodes CASSEGKGGQPQHF.

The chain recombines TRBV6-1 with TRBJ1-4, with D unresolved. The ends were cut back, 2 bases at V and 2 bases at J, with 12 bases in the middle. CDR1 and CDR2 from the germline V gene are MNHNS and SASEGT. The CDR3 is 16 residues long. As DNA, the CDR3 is TGTGCCAGCAGTGAAATCCCGGGGTATACTAATGAAAAACTGTTTTTT. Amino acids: CASSEIPGYTNEKLFF.

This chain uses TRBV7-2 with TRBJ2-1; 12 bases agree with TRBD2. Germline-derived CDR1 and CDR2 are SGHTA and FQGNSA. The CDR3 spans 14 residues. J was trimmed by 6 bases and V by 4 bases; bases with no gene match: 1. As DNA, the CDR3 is TGTGCCAGCAGCTCGACTAGCGGGAGCAATGAGCAGTTCTTC. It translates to CASSSTSGSNEQFF.

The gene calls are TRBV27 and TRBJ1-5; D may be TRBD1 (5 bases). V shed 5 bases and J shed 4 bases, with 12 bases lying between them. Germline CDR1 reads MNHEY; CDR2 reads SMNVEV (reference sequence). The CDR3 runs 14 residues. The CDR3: CASSAHWGNQPQHF. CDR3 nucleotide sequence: TGTGCCAGCAGTGCTCACTGGGGGAATCAGCCCCAGCATTTT.

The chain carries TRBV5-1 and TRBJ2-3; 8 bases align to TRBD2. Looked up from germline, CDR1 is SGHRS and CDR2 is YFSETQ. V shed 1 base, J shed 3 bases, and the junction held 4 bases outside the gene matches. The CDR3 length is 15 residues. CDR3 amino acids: CASSLPSGSTDTQYF. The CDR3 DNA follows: TGCGCCAGCAGCTTGCCCAGCGGGAGTACAGATACGCAGTATTTT.

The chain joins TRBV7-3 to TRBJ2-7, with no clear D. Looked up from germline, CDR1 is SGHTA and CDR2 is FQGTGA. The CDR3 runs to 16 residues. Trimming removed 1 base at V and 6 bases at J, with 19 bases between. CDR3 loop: CASSLNPKMRPSEQYF. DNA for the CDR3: TGTGCCAGCAGCTTAAACCCCAAGATGCGACCCTCCGAGCAGTACTTC. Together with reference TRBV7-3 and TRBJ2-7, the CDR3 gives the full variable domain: GAGVSQTPSNKVTEKGKYVELRCDPISGHTALYWYRQSLGQGPEFLIYFQGTGAADDSGLPNDRFFAVRPEGSVSTLKIQRTERGDSAVYLCASSLNPKMRPSEQYFGPGTRLTVT.

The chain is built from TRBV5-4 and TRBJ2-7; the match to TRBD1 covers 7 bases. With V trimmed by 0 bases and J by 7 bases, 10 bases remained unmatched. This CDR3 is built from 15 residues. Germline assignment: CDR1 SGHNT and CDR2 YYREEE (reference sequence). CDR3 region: CASSLAAYQGEEQYF. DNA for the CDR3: TGTGCCAGCAGCTTGGCTGCCTACCAGGGGGAGGAGCAGTACTTC.

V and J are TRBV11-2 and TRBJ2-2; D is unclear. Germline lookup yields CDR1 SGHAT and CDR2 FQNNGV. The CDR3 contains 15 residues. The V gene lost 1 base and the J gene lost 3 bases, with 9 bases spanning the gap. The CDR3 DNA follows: TGTGCCAGCAGCTTAGGCCTTTTCGACACCGGGGAGCTGTTTTTT. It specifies CASSLGLFDTGELFF.

CDR3 amino acids: CASSLERAGGWYEQYF. The CDR3 region has the DNA TGTGCCAGCAGCTTAGAGCGAGCGGGAGGGTGGTACGAGCAGTACTTC. This chain joins TRBV7-6 and TRBJ2-7; the match to TRBD2 covers 10 bases. The CDR3 extends over 16 amino acids. Germline CDR1 reads SGHVS; CDR2 reads FNYEAQ. V was pared by 1 base and J by 4 bases, with 7 bases of the junction left unmatched.

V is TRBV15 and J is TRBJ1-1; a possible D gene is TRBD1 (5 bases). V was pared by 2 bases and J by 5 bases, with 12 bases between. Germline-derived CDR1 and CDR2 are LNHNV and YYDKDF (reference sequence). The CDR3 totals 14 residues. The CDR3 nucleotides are TGTGCCACCAGCAGACAGGGTCGGAGGACTGAAGCTTTCTTT. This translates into CATSRQGRRTEAFF.

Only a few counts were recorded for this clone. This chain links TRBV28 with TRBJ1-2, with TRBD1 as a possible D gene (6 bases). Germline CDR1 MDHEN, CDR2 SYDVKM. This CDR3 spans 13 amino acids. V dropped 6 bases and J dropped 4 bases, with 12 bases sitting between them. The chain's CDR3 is CASRADRFYGYTF. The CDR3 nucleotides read TGTGCCAGCAGGGCCGACAGGTTCTATGGCTACACCTTC.

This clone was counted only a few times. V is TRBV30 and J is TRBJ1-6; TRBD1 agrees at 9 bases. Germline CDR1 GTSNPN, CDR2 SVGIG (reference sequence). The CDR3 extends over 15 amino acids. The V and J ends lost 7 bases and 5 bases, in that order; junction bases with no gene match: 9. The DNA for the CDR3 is TGTGCCTCACTGCGACGGACAGGGGATAATTCACCCCTCCACTTT. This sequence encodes CASLRRTGDNSPLHF.

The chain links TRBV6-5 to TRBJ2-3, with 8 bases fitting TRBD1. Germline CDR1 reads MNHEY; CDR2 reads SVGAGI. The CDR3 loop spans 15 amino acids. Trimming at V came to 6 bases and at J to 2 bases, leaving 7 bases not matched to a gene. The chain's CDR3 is CASRRGQAYTDTQYF. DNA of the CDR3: TGTGCCAGCAGGCGGGGACAGGCCTACACAGATACGCAGTATTTT.

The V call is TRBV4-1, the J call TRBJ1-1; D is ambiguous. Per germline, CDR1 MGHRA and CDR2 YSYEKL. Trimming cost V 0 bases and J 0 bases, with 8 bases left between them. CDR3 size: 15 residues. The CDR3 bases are TGCGCCAGCAGCCAAGAGCGGCAGTTGAACACTGAAGCTTTCTTT. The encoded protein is CASSQERQLNTEAFF.

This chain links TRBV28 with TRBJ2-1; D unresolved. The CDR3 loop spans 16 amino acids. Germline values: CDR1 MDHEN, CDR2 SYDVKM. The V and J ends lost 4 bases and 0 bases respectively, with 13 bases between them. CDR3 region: CASSSPSAASYNEQFF. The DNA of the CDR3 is TGTGCCAGCAGTTCCCCCAGCGCCGCCTCCTACAATGAGCAGTTCTTC.

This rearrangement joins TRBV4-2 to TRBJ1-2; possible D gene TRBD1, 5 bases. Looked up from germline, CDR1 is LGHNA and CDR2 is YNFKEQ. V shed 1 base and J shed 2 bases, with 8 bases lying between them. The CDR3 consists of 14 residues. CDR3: CASSQGGANYGYTF. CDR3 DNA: TGTGCCAGCAGCCAAGGCGGGGCAAACTATGGCTACACCTTC.

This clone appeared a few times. CDR3 sequence: CASSPGTAHQPQHF. The CDR3 coding sequence is TGTGCCAGCTCACCGGGGACAGCCCATCAGCCCCAGCATTTT. The chain carries TRBV18 and TRBJ1-5, with 7 positions matching TRBD1. The CDR3 spans 14 residues. Germline V gene data show CDR1 as KGHSH and CDR2 as LQKENI. V shed 3 bases, J shed 5 bases, and the junction held 4 bases outside the gene matches.

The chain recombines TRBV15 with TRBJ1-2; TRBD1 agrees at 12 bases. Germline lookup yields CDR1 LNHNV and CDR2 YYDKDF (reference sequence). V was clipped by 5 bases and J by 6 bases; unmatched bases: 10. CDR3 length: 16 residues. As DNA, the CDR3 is TGTGCCACCAGCCGACCTAGGGACAGGGGGCAGGATGGCTACACCTTC. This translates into CATSRPRDRGQDGYTF.

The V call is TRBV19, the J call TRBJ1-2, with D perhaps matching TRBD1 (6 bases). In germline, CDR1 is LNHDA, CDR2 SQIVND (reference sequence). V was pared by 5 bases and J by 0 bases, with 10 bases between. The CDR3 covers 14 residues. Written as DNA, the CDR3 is TGTGCCAGTAGTCGGACAGCTACTAACTATGGCTACACCTTC. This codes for CASSRTATNYGYTF.

CDR3 residues: CASSLLRGTGGYEQYF. CDR3 DNA: TGCGCCAGCAGCCTCCTCCGAGGGACAGGGGGTTACGAGCAGTACTTC. V usage is TRBV5-1 and J usage is TRBJ2-7, with 11 bases matching TRBD1. The CDR3 consists of 16 residues. Germline V gene lookup returns CDR1 SGHRS and CDR2 YFSETQ. V lost 4 bases, J lost 4 bases, and 10 bases stayed unmatched.

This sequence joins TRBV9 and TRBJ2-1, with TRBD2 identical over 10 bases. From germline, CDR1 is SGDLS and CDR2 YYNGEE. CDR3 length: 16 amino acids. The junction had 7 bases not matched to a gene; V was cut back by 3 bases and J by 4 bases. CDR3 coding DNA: TGTGCCAGCAGCGCGAGCACTAGCGGGATTTACAATGAGCAGTTCTTC. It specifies CASSASTSGIYNEQFF.

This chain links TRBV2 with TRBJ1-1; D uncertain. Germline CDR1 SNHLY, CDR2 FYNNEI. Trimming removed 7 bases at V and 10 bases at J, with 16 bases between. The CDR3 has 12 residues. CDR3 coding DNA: TGTGCCAGCATCCCGAGAGATAGTGGAGCTTTCTTT. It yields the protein CASIPRDSGAFF.

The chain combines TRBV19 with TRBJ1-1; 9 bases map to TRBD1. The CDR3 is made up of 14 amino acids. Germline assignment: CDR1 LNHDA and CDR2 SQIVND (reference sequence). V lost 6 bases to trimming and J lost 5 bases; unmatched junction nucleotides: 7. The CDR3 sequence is CASRFDRGYTEAFF. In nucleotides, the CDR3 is TGTGCCAGTAGGTTCGACAGGGGGTATACTGAAGCTTTCTTT.

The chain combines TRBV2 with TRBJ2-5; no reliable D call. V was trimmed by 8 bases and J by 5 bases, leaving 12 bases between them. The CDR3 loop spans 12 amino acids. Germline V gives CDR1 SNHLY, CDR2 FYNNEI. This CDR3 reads CASFTSGETQYF. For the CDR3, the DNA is TGTGCCAGCTTTACGTCTGGCGAGACCCAGTACTTC.

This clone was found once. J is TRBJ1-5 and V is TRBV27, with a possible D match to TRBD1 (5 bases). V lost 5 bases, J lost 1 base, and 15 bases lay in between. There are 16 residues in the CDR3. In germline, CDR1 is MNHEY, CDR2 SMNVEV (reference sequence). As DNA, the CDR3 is TGTGCCAGCAGTCCTTGGGGGGAAGCGAGCAATCAGCCCCAGCATTTT. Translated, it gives CASSPWGEASNQPQHF.

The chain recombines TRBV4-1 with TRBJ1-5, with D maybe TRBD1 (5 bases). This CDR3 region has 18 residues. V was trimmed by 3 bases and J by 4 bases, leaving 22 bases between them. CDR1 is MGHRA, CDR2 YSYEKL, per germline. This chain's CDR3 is CASSHRARRDVKNQPQHF. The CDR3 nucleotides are TGCGCCAGCAGCCACAGGGCACGGAGGGACGTGAAGAATCAGCCCCAGCATTTT.

CDR3 loop: CASSPRTGGFYGYTF. CDR3 nucleotides: TGTGCCAGCAGCCCTCGGACAGGGGGCTTCTATGGCTACACCTTC. This chain connects TRBV5-6 to TRBJ1-2, with 11 bases lining up with TRBD1. Germline V gene lookup returns CDR1 SGHDT and CDR2 YYEEEE. The CDR3 runs to 15 residues. The V gene end was trimmed by 4 bases and the J gene end by 4 bases; junction bases not matched to a gene: 6.

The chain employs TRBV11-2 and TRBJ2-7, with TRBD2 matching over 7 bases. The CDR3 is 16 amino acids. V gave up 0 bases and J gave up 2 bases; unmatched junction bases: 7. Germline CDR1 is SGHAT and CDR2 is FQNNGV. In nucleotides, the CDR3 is TGTGCCAGCAGCTTAGATACGCAGGGAGGGACCTACGAGCAGTACTTC. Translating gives CASSLDTQGGTYEQYF. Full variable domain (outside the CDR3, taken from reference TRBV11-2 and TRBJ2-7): EAGVAQSPRYKIIEKRQSVAFWCNPISGHATLYWYQQILGQGPKLLIQFQNNGVVDDSQLPKDRFSAERLKGVDSTLKIQPAKLEDSAVYLCASSLDTQGGTYEQYFGPGTRLTVT.

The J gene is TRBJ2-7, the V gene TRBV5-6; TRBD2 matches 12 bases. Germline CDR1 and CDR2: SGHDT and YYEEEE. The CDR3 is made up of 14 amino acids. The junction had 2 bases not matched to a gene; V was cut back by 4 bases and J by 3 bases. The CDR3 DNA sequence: TGTGCCAGCAGCCGGACTAGCGGGGACTACGAGCAGTACTTC. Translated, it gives CASSRTSGDYEQYF.